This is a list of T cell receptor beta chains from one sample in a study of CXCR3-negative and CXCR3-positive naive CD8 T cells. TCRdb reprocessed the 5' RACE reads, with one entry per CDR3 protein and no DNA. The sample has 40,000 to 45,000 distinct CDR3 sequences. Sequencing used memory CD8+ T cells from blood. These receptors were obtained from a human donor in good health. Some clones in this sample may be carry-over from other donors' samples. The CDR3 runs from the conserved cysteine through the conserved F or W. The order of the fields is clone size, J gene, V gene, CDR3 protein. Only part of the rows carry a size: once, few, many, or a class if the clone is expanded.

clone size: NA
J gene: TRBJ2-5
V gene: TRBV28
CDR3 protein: CASNEREGTQYF

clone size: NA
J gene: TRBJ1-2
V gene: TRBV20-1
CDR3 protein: CSAREQGQYFYGYTF

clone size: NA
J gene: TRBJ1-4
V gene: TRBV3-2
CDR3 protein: CASSQMSTEKLFF

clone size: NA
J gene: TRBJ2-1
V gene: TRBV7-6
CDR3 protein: CASSLKGTGDYNEQFF

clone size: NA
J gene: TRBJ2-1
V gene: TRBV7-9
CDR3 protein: CASSKGSEQFF

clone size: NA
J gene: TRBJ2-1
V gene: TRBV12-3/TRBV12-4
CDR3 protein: CASSESGTGLNYNEQFF

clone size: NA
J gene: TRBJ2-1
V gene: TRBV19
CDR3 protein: CASTPVGGITYNEQFF

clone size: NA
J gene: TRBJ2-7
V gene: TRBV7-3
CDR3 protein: CASSLGGQSYEQYF

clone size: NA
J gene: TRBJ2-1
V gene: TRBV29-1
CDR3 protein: CSVPGVYNEQFF

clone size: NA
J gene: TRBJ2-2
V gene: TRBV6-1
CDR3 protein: CASSDLAGGLSTWNTGELFF

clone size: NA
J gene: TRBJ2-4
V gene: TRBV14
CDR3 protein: CASSQQQGLAKNIQYF

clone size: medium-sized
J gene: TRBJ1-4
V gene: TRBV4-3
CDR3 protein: CASSQDRGTGDEKLFF

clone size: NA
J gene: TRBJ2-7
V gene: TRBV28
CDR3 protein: CASTFGSGQYF

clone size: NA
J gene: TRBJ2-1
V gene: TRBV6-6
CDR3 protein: CASSYSGYNEQFF

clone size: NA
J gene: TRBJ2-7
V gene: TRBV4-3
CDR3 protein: CASSQEAPGVYEQYF

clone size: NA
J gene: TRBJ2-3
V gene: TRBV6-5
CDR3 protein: CASSYARTDTQYF

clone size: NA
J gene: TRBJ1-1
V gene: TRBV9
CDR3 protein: CASSPRGAMNTEAFF

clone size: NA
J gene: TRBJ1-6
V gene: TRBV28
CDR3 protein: CASSRGAGGSSYNSPLHF

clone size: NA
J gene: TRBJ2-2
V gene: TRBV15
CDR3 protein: CATSQGFSGELFF

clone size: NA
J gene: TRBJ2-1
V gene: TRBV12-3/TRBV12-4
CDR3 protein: CASSGGYNEQFF

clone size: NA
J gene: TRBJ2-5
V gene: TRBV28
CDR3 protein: CASSFSGSQETQYF

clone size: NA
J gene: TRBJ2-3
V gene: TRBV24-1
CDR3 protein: CATTRTDTQYF

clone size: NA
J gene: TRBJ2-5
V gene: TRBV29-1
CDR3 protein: CSVERASGRAQETQYF

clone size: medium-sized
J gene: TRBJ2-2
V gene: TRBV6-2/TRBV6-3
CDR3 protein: CASSYLASAVGELFF